Listed below are T cell receptor beta chains from one sample, sequenced in a study of cytomegalovirus exposure and HLA in healthy donors. Sequencing was performed with immunoSEQ multiplex PCR; in TCRdb, only in-frame clones are kept and a portion is missing. The sample contains 150,000 to 200,000 clones, 86% of which appear only once. The specimen sequenced was PBMCs. The receptors derive from a woman aged 18 to 35 in good health and CMV-seronegative. CDR3s include the opening cysteine and the closing phenylalanine or tryptophan. Fields, in order: J gene, clone size, V gene, CDR3 protein. Not all rows give a size; the values are once, few, many and, for expanded clones, a class.

j_call: TRBJ2-2
clone_size: -
v_call: TRBV5-1
cdr3_aa: CASSIRQGPDTGELFF

j_call: TRBJ1-2
clone_size: -
v_call: TRBV5-1
cdr3_aa: CASSPAVADYGYTF

j_call: TRBJ2-7
clone_size: -
v_call: TRBV19
cdr3_aa: CASSIDLGALEQYF

j_call: TRBJ2-3
clone_size: -
v_call: TRBV7-9
cdr3_aa: CASSLNRHASTDTQYF

j_call: TRBJ2-5
clone_size: -
v_call: TRBV10-3
cdr3_aa: CAIRTEFQETQYF

j_call: TRBJ2-5
clone_size: -
v_call: TRBV2
cdr3_aa: CASSTSRGQETQYF

j_call: TRBJ1-2
clone_size: -
v_call: TRBV10-2
cdr3_aa: CASTQDRNYGYTF

j_call: TRBJ2-7
clone_size: -
v_call: TRBV14
cdr3_aa: CASSLGTSGKPPYEQYF

j_call: TRBJ1-1
clone_size: -
v_call: TRBV4-3
cdr3_aa: CASSQELHTRTEAFF

j_call: TRBJ1-4
clone_size: -
v_call: TRBV12-5
cdr3_aa: CASGFMGTGANEKLFF

j_call: TRBJ2-3
clone_size: -
v_call: TRBV9
cdr3_aa: CASSATADTQYF

j_call: TRBJ2-7
clone_size: -
v_call: TRBV19
cdr3_aa: CASSIGQGVYEQYF

j_call: TRBJ2-2
clone_size: -
v_call: TRBV19
cdr3_aa: CASKAVQGHTGELFF

j_call: TRBJ2-5
clone_size: -
v_call: TRBV27
cdr3_aa: CASSSPGTEETQYF

j_call: TRBJ2-3
clone_size: -
v_call: TRBV7-2
cdr3_aa: CASSLEGGLSTDTQYF

j_call: TRBJ2-1
clone_size: -
v_call: TRBV27
cdr3_aa: CASRTPTKRESYNEQFF

j_call: TRBJ2-2
clone_size: once
v_call: TRBV10-3
cdr3_aa: CATGSIAGVAPGELFF

j_call: TRBJ2-7
clone_size: -
v_call: TRBV5-6
cdr3_aa: CASSGIEDRGVGEQYF

j_call: TRBJ1-3
clone_size: -
v_call: TRBV4-1
cdr3_aa: CASSQGKQGMRNTIYF

j_call: TRBJ2-7
clone_size: -
v_call: TRBV12-5
cdr3_aa: CASGLSPEDEQYF

j_call: TRBJ2-7
clone_size: many
v_call: TRBV19
cdr3_aa: CASSMRIAGGPPYEQYF